This TCR beta chain was profiled in a study of Tregs in tolerant kidney transplant recipients. TCRdb keeps only in-frame clones here, not all; method: immunoSEQ multiplex PCR. The sample includes 25,000 to 35,000 clones, 82% of them seen just once. The sample holds a few counts of this clone. No antigen is known for it. CDR3 size: 17 residues. Looked up from germline, CDR1 is SNHLY and CDR2 is FYNNEI. The ends were cut back, 6 bases at V and 3 bases at J, with 24 bases in the middle. Specimen: Tregs from blood cultured with allogeneic cells. The chain joins TRBV2 to TRBJ2-7, with a weak D call TRBD2 (6 bases). This TCR derives from a human donor in good health. The CDR3 here is CASSRDLIGEDGYEQYF. The CDR3 DNA sequence: TGTGCCAGCAGCCGCGACCTTATAGGGGAGGACGGCTACGAGCAGTACTTC. Drawing the rest from reference TRBV2 and TRBJ2-7, the complete variable domain is EPEVTQTPSHQVTQMGQEVILRCVPISNHLYFYWYRQILGQKVEFLVSFYNNEISEKSEIFDDQFSVERPDGSNFTLKIRSTKLEDSAMYFCASSRDLIGEDGYEQYFGPGTRLTVT.